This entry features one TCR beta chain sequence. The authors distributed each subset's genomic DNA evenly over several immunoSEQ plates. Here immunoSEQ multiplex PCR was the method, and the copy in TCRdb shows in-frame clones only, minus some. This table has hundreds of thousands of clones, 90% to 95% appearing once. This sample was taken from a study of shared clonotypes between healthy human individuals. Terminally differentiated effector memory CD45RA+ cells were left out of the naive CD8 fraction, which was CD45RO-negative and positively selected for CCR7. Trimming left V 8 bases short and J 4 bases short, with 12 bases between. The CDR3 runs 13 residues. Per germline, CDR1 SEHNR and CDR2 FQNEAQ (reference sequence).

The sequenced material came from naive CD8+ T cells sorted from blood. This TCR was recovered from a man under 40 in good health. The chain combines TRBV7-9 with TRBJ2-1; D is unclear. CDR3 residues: CASLIKDYNEQFF. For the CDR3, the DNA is TGTGCCAGCCTAATAAAGGATTACAATGAGCAGTTCTTC.